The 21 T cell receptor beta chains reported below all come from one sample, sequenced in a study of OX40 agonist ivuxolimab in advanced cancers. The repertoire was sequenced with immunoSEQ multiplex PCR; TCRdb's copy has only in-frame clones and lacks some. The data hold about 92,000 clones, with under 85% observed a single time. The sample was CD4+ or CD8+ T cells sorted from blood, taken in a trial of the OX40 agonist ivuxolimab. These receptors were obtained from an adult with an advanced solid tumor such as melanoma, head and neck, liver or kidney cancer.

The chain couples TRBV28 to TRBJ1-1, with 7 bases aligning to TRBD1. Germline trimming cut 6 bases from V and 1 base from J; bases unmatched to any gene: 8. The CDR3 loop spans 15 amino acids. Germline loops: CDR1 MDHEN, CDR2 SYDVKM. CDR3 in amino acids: CASSPWGQRNTEAFF. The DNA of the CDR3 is TGTGCCAGCAGCCCATGGGGACAGAGGAACACTGAAGCTTTCTTT.

CDR3 nucleotides: TGTGCCAGCATGGACGGTAGCAATCAGCCCCAGCATTTT. This codes for CASMDGSNQPQHF. This chain uses TRBV19 with TRBJ1-5, with D unresolved. V lost 9 bases and J lost 0, with 9 bases in between. CDR1 LNHDA and CDR2 SQIVND come from the germline V gene (reference sequence). CDR3 length equals 13 residues.

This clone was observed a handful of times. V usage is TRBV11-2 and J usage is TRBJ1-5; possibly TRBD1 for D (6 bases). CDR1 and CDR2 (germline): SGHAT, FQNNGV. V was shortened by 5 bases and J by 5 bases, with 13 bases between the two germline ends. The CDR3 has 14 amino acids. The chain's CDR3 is CASSPGGGYQPQHF. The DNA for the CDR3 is TGTGCCAGCAGCCCAGGAGGGGGGTATCAGCCCCAGCATTTT.

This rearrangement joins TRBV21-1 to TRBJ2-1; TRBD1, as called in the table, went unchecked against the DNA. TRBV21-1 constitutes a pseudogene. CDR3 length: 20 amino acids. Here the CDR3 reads CASSKGPGHPKEAFNNEQFF. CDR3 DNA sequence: TGTGCCAGCAGCAAAGGGCCGGGACACCCTAAGGAGGCCTTTAACAATGAGCAGTTCTTC.

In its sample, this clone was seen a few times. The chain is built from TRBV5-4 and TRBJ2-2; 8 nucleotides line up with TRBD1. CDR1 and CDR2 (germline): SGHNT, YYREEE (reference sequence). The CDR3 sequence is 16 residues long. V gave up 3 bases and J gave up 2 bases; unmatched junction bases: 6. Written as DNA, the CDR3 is TGTGCCAGCAGCTGGAGGACAGGGTTTAACACCGGGGAGCTGTTTTTT. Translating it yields CASSWRTGFNTGELFF.

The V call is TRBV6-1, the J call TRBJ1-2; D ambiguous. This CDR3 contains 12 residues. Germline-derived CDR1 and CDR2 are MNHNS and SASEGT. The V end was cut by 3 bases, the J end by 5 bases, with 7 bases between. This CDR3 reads CASSDLSYGYTF. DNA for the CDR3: TGTGCCAGCAGTGACCTTTCGTATGGCTACACCTTC.

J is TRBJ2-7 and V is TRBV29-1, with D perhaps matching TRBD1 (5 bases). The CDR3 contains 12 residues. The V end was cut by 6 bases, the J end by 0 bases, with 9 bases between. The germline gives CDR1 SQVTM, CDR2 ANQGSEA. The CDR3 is CSVRTLSYEQYF. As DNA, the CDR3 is TGCAGCGTACGGACACTCTCCTACGAGCAGTACTTC.

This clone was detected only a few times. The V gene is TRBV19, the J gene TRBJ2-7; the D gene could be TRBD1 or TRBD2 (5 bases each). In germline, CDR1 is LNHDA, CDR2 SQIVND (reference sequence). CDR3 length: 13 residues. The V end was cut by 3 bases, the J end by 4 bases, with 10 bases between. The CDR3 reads CASSIWGRYEQYF. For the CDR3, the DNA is TGTGCCAGTAGTATTTGGGGACGTTACGAGCAGTACTTC.

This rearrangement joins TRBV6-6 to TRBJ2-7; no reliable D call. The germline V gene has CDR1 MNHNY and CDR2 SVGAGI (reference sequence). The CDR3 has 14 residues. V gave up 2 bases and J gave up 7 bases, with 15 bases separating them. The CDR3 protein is CASSYLPAGEEQYF. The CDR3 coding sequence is TGTGCCAGCAGTTACCTCCCAGCCGGAGAAGAGCAGTACTTC.

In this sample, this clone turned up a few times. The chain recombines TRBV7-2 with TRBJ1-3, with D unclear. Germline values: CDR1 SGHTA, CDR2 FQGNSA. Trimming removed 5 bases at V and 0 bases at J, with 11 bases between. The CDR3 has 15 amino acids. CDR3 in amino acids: CASSPKTFSGNTIYF. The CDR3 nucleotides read TGTGCCAGCAGCCCCAAGACCTTCTCTGGAAACACCATATATTTT. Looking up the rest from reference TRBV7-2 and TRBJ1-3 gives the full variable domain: GAGVSQSPSNKVTEKGKDVELRCDPISGHTALYWYRQSLGQGLEFLIYFQGNSAPDKSGLPSDRFSAERTGGSVSTLTIQRTQQEDSAVYLCASSPKTFSGNTIYFGEGSWLTVV.

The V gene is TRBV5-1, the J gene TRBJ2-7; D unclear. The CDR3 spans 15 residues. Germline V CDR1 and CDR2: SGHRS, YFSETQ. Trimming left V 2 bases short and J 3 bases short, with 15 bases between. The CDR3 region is CASSFAHQPIYEQYF. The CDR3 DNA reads TGCGCCAGCAGCTTTGCACACCAGCCCATCTACGAGCAGTACTTC. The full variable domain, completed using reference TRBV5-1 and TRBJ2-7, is KAGVTQTPRYLIKTRGQQVTLSCSPISGHRSVSWYQQTPGQGLQFLFEYFSETQRNKGNFPGRFSGRQFSNSRSEMNVSTLELGDSALYLCASSFAHQPIYEQYFGPGTRLTVT.

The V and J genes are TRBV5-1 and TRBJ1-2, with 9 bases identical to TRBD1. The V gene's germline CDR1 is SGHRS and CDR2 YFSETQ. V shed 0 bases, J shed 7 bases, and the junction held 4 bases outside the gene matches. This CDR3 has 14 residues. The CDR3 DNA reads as TGCGCCAGCAGCTTGGAGGGGACAGGGACTGGCTACACCTTC. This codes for CASSLEGTGTGYTF.

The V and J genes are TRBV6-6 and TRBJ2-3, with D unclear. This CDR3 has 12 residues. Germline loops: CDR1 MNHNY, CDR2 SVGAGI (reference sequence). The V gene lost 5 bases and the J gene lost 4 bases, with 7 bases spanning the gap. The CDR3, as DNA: TGTGCCAGCAGTACAACGCCAGATACGCAGTATTTT. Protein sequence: CASSTTPDTQYF.

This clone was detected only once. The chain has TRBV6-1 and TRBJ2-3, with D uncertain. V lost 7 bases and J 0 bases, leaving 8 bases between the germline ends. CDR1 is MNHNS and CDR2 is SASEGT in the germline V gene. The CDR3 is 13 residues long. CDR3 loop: CASNVPSTDTQYF. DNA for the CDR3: TGTGCCAGCAATGTGCCTAGCACAGATACGCAGTATTTT.

Here the CDR3 DNA reads TGTGCCAGCAGCTTACGGGGGGCCGAGAATGAGCAGTTCTTC. Protein: CASSLRGAENEQFF. The chain joins TRBV11-1 to TRBJ2-1; D may be TRBD2 (7 bases). CDR1 is SGHAT, CDR2 FQDESV, per germline (reference sequence). This CDR3 has 14 residues. Trimming pared 2 bases from V and 7 bases from J, leaving 12 bases between.

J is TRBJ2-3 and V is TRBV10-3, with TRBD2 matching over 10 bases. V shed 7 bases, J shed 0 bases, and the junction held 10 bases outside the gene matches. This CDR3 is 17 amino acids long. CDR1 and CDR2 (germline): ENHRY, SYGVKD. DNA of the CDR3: TGTGCCATCAAGGCGGCTAGCGGGAGCTTTAGCACAGATACGCAGTATTTT. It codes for CAIKAASGSFSTDTQYF.

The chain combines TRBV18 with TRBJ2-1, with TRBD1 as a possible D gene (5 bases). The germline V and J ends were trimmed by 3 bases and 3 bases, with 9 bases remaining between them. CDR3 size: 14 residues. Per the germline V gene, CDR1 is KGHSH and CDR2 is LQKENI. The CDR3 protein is CASSPRTIYNEQFF. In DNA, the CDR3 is TGTGCCAGCTCACCTCGGACAATCTACAATGAGCAGTTCTTC.

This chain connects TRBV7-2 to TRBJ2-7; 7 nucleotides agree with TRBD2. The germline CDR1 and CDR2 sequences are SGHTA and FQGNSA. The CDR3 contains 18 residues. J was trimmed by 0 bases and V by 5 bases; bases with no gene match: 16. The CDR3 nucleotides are TGTGCCAGCAGCAGAGAAGGAAATAGCGGGTCCGGCTCCTACGAGCAGTACTTC. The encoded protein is CASSREGNSGSGSYEQYF.

In nucleotides, the CDR3 is TGTGCCAGCAGTTATATGACAGGGGTGGTGGAGACCCAGTACTTC. This translates into CASSYMTGVVETQYF. The V and J genes are TRBV6-5 and TRBJ2-5; 8 nucleotides align to TRBD1. The CDR3 contains 15 residues. Looked up from germline, CDR1 is MNHEY and CDR2 is SVGAGI. V lost 3 bases and J lost 5; bases outside the gene matches: 8.

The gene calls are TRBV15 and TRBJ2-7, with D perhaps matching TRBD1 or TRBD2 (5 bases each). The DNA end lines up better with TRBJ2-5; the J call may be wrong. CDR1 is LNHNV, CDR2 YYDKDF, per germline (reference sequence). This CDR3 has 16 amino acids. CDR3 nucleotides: TGTGCCACCAGCAGAGGGGACCCGGGGAGTGGAGAGACCCAGTACTTC. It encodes CATSRGDPGSGETQYF.

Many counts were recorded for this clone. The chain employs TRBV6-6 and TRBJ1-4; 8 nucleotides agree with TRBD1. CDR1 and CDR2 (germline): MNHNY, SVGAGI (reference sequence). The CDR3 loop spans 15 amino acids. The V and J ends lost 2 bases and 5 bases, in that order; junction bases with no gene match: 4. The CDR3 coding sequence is TGTGCCAGCAGTTACCCTGGACAGGGCAATGAAAAACTGTTTTTT. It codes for CASSYPGQGNEKLFF.